This entry lists 17 T cell receptor beta chains sequenced from one sample in a study of naive and memory T cell subsets. Study results and limitations: Naive repertoires, especially CD8, held a few larger clonotypes, possibly memory cells re-expressing CD45RA.

These TCRs are of unknown antigen specificity. The beta constant-region primer was an equimolar mix of two oligonucleotides covering TRBC1 and TRBC2. Four rounds of PCR amplified the ligated cDNA using nested alpha and beta constant-region primers plus SP2. TCRdb reanalysed the UMI-ligation and nested PCR reads using MiXCR and keeps one entry per CDR3 protein. This table has around 93,000 distinct CDR3 sequences, around 11% appearing once. The sample taken for sequencing was naive CD4+ T cells from blood. The receptors were sampled from a human donor in good health.

This clonotype was counted many times. J is TRBJ2-7 and V is TRBV12-3 or TRBV12-4, with D possibly matching TRBD2 (6 bases). The CDR3 sequence is 14 residues long. V shed 3 bases and J shed 3 bases, with 12 bases lying between them. The CDR3 loop is CASSFDRLDYEQYF. The CDR3 DNA reads as TGTGCCAGCAGTTTTGACAGACTAGACTACGAGCAGTACTTC.

This clonotype was seen only a few times. The chain carries TRBV20-1 and TRBJ1-2; possible D gene TRBD1, 6 bases. The V end was cut by 4 bases, the J end by 5 bases, with 11 bases between. Germline CDR1 and CDR2: DFQATT and SNEGSKA (reference sequence). The CDR3 totals 12 residues. The CDR3 nucleotides read TGCAGTGCTACGGTCAGGGGATATGGCTACACCTTC. Its translation: CSATVRGYGYTF.

This clonotype was found a few times. V is TRBV23-1 and J is TRBJ2-1; 9 nucleotides line up with TRBD1. TRBV23-1 is annotated as an ORF whose role is uncertain. The CDR3 loop spans 15 amino acids. Germline trimming cut 8 bases from V and 4 bases from J; bases unmatched to any gene: 9. CDR3 nucleotide sequence: TGCGCCAGCTGCCCGACAGGGGGTAATTACAATGAGCAGTTCTTC. The encoded protein is CASCPTGGNYNEQFF.

J is TRBJ1-1 and V is TRBV9; 8 bases agree with TRBD1. Germline assignment: CDR1 SGDLS and CDR2 YYNGEE. V lost 4 bases and J lost 2; bases outside the gene matches: 7. The CDR3 spans 15 residues. CDR3: CASSPGTGPNTEAFF. The CDR3 coding sequence is TGTGCCAGCAGCCCGGGGACAGGTCCCAACACTGAAGCTTTCTTT.

The chain employs TRBV7-2 and TRBJ1-1, with a possible D match to TRBD1 (5 bases). Germline V gene data show CDR1 as SGHTA and CDR2 as FQGNSA. The CDR3 consists of 13 residues. The ends were cut back, 5 bases at V and 4 bases at J, with 11 bases in the middle. The DNA for the CDR3 is TGTGCCAGCAGCGCGGGACGTCTCACTGAAGCTTTCTTT. The encoded protein is CASSAGRLTEAFF.

The chain combines TRBV5-1 with TRBJ1-5; D perhaps matches TRBD1 (6 bases). The germline CDR1 and CDR2 sequences are SGHRS and YFSETQ. V was shortened by 4 bases and J by 2 bases, with 10 bases between the two germline ends. The CDR3 runs to 14 residues. CDR3 nucleotides: TGCGCCAGCAGCCCGGACAGTGGCAATCAGCCCCAGCATTTT. Encoded protein: CASSPDSGNQPQHF.

This chain links TRBV29-1 with TRBJ1-2, with a possible D match to TRBD1 (6 bases). The germline V gene encodes CDR1 SQVTM and CDR2 ANQGSEA. The CDR3 has 11 residues. Trimming shortened V by 7 bases and J by 6 bases, and 12 bases separated the two germline ends. The CDR3 spells CSGGQTDGYTF. The CDR3, as DNA: TGCAGCGGAGGACAGACGGATGGCTACACCTTC.

Only a few counts were recorded for this clonotype. This chain links TRBV18 with TRBJ1-2; possible D gene TRBD1, 6 bases. Germline V gives CDR1 KGHSH, CDR2 LQKENI. CDR3 length: 14 residues. Trimming removed 5 bases at V and 6 bases at J, with 16 bases between. Here the CDR3 DNA reads TGTGCCAGCTCAGGCACAGGGAATAATAATGGCTACACCTTC. This sequence encodes CASSGTGNNNGYTF.

This clonotype was counted a few times. The chain carries TRBV24-1 and TRBJ2-6, with 8 bases lining up with TRBD2. J was trimmed by 0 bases and V by 9 bases; bases with no gene match: 3. CDR1 is KGHDR, CDR2 SFDVKD, per germline. The CDR3 consists of 15 residues. The CDR3 region has the DNA TGTGCCACCGGCGGGACTAGCTCTGGGGCCAACGTCCTGACTTTC. This translates into CATGGTSSGANVLTF.

This clonotype has a count of ten or more. The V and J genes are TRBV20-1 and TRBJ2-3; TRBD2 aligns across 8 bases. The CDR3 contains 15 residues. V lost 3 bases and J lost 2; bases outside the gene matches: 7. Germline assignment: CDR1 DFQATT and CDR2 SNEGSKA (reference sequence). The CDR3 protein is CSASGGAGSTDTQYF. The CDR3 DNA is TGCAGTGCTAGCGGGGGGGCGGGGTCCACAGATACGCAGTATTTT.

The sample holds a few counts of this clonotype. The chain joins TRBV18 to TRBJ1-1; 9 nucleotides match TRBD1. The CDR3 sequence is 15 residues long. J was trimmed by 7 bases and V by 0 bases; bases with no gene match: 6. CDR1 and CDR2 from the germline V gene are KGHSH and LQKENI. This chain's CDR3 is CASSPPWDRDLEAFF. The CDR3 nucleotides read TGTGCCAGCTCACCACCTTGGGACAGGGACCTTGAAGCTTTCTTT.

About this clonotype: This may stem from a read error, because a much larger clone lies one nucleotide away. J is TRBJ1-2 and V is TRBV5-4; D perhaps matches TRBD1 (6 bases). The CDR3 length is 16 residues. Germline V CDR1 and CDR2: SGHNT, YYREEE (reference sequence). The V end lost 2 bases, the J end lost 8 bases, and 22 bases lay between the germline ends. The CDR3 nucleotides are TGTGCCAGCAGCTTAGGACTTCGGCGGGGGGCGTCAGGCTACACCTTC. Translated: CASSLGLRRGASGYTF.

V is TRBV29-1 and J is TRBJ1-4; 10 bases are shared with TRBD1. V trimming: 7 bases; J trimming: 7 bases; junction bases outside the gene matches: 6. Germline V lookup: CDR1 SQVTM, CDR2 ANQGSEA. This CDR3 spans 13 amino acids. The DNA for the CDR3 is TGCAGCGCTGTAGGGACAGGGGCTGAAAAACTGTTTTTT. This sequence encodes CSAVGTGAEKLFF.

This clonotype was counted at least ten times. J is TRBJ2-7 and V is TRBV7-8; D perhaps matches TRBD1 (6 bases). The V and J ends lost 2 bases and 1 base respectively, with 9 bases between them. The length of the CDR3 is 14 residues. Germline CDR1 is SGHVS and CDR2 is FQNEAQ. CDR3 nucleotides: TGTGCCAGCAGCTTAAGGGACACTTCCTACGAGCAGTACTTC. Protein sequence: CASSLRDTSYEQYF.

The chain uses TRBV6-4 and TRBJ1-5, with D tentatively TRBD1 (5 bases). Trimming removed 6 bases from V and 3 bases from J, with 12 bases in between. CDR3 size: 14 residues. From germline, CDR1 is MRHNA and CDR2 SNTAGT. The chain's CDR3 is CASSDSQFNQPQHF. The CDR3 region has the DNA TGTGCCAGCAGCGACAGCCAGTTCAATCAGCCCCAGCATTTT.

This clonotype was counted a few times. This chain joins TRBV20-1 and TRBJ1-3, with 8 bases lining up with TRBD1. The junction had 3 bases not matched to a gene; V was cut back by 0 bases and J by 8 bases. CDR3 size: 13 residues. Germline values: CDR1 DFQATT, CDR2 SNEGSKA (reference sequence). In DNA form, the CDR3 reads TGCAGTGCTAGAGATAGCAGGGGGCACACCATATATTTT. This codes for CSARDSRGHTIYF.

The chain couples TRBV24-1 to TRBJ2-1; 9 bases match TRBD2. Germline V gives CDR1 KGHDR, CDR2 SFDVKD. This CDR3 region has 17 residues. The V gene end was trimmed by 7 bases and the J gene end by 7 bases; junction bases not matched to a gene: 16. The CDR3 loop reads CATRKGREGTKKNEQFF. CDR3 sequence (DNA): TGTGCCACCAGGAAGGGGCGGGAGGGAACAAAAAAAAATGAGCAGTTCTTC.